This TCR beta chain was recorded in a study of cytomegalovirus exposure and HLA in healthy donors. Germline CDR1 is MDHEN and CDR2 is SYDVKM. This CDR3 has 16 amino acids. V was pared by 8 bases and J by 2 bases, with 10 bases of the junction left unmatched. With 60 Vbeta and 13 Jbeta primers, the PCR was carried out. Repertoires were generated with immunoSEQ multiplex PCR, while TCRdb's copy carries only in-frame clones and drops some. The table shows 150,000 to 200,000 clones, with 75% to 80% occurring only once. The TCR was taken from a woman in her 50s in good health and CMV-seropositive. Specimen: PBMCs. This chain uses TRBV28 with TRBJ2-3; the match to TRBD2 covers 10 bases. The CDR3 region has the DNA TGTGCCAGCCCCCCGCCTGGACTAGCGGTCACAGATACGCAGTATTTT. Amino acids: CASPPPGLAVTDTQYF.